Shown below are 22 T cell receptor beta chains from a single sample sequenced in a study of T cell changes during pregnancy in multiple sclerosis. Sequenced by immunoSEQ multiplex PCR; TCRdb stores in-frame clones only, minus some. The data show tens of thousands of clones, 93% seen once. The sample here was peripheral blood, taken after pregnancy. These receptors came from a female donor with multiple sclerosis, enrolled in a pregnancy study.

The CDR3 region is CASSFQLDRSYEQYF. The CDR3 nucleotides are TGTGCCAGCAGCTTTCAACTCGACAGGTCCTACGAGCAGTACTTC. V gene TRBV5-5 combines with J gene TRBJ2-7; D might be TRBD1 (6 bases). The CDR3 is 15 residues long. The germline V and J ends were trimmed by 2 bases and 1 base, with 13 bases remaining between them. Germline loops: CDR1 SGHKS, CDR2 YYEKEE (reference sequence).

This sequence joins TRBV19 and TRBJ2-6, with no clear D. The CDR3 covers 13 residues. In germline, CDR1 is LNHDA, CDR2 SQIVND (reference sequence). The CDR3 nucleotides are TGTGCGACCTATGGCGGTGGGGCCAACGTCCTGACTTTC. Translated, it gives CATYGGGANVLTF.

The V gene is TRBV2, the J gene TRBJ1-4; D is ambiguous. Between the trimmed V and J ends, which lost 2 bases and 2 bases, there was a span of 9 bases. Germline CDR1 reads SNHLY; CDR2 reads FYNNEI. The CDR3 runs to 15 residues. The CDR3 here is CASSEKLVTNEKLFF. The CDR3 region has the DNA TGTGCCAGCAGTGAAAAATTAGTGACTAATGAAAAACTGTTTTTT.

This rearrangement joins TRBV19 to TRBJ2-2; 7 nucleotides agree with TRBD2. Germline loops: CDR1 LNHDA, CDR2 SQIVND (reference sequence). The CDR3 is 15 amino acids. The V segment lost 4 bases and the J segment 1 base; nucleotides outside the gene matches: 3. CDR3: CASSSPSGNTGELFF. The DNA of the CDR3 is TGTGCCAGTAGTAGTCCTAGCGGGAACACCGGGGAGCTGTTTTTT.

The V call is TRBV5-1, the J call TRBJ2-1, with 14 bases that match TRBD2. The CDR3 is 15 residues long. CDR1 is SGHRS and CDR2 is YFSETQ in the germline V gene. With V trimmed by 4 bases and J by 6 bases, 3 bases remained unmatched. The CDR3 reads CASSRGLAGVNEQFF. In DNA form, the CDR3 reads TGCGCCAGCAGCCGGGGACTAGCGGGAGTCAATGAGCAGTTCTTC.

The V and J genes are TRBV7-9 and TRBJ2-7; D is perhaps TRBD1 (5 bases). CDR3 length: 13 residues. Deletions cut 0 bases from V and 3 bases from J, with 6 bases between. CDR1 SEHNR and CDR2 FQNEAQ come from the germline V gene (reference sequence). CDR3 DNA: TGTGCCAGCAGCTTAGCCACAGGCTACGAGCAGTACTTC. Translation: CASSLATGYEQYF.

The V call is TRBV6-5, the J call TRBJ2-7; maybe TRBD1 (5 bases). V lost 6 bases and J 0 bases, leaving 15 bases between the germline ends. The CDR3 is made up of 15 amino acids. CDR1 is MNHEY, CDR2 SVGAGI, per germline. The chain's CDR3 is CASRYDRNPSYEQYF. For the CDR3, the DNA is TGTGCCAGCAGATATGACAGAAACCCCTCCTACGAGCAGTACTTC.

This clone came up once. This rearrangement joins TRBV19 to TRBJ2-2; D is possibly TRBD2 (5 bases). The V gene's germline CDR1 is LNHDA and CDR2 SQIVND (reference sequence). The germline V and J ends were trimmed by 7 bases and 2 bases, with 11 bases remaining between them. The CDR3 runs 14 residues. The CDR3 DNA is TGTGCCAGTAAATTGTCGGGAAACACCGGGGAGCTGTTTTTT. Its translation: CASKLSGNTGELFF.

In this sample, this clone turned up once. The V call is TRBV5-1, the J call TRBJ2-5, with TRBD1 as a possible D gene (5 bases). The germline gives CDR1 SGHRS, CDR2 YFSETQ. The CDR3 length is 13 residues. Trimming shortened V by 5 bases and J by 0 bases, and 8 bases separated the two germline ends. The CDR3 spells CASRLTDQETQYF. CDR3 DNA sequence: TGCGCCAGCAGATTGACAGACCAAGAGACCCAGTACTTC. The entire variable domain, with the rest obtained from reference TRBV5-1 and TRBJ2-5, is as follows: KAGVTQTPRYLIKTRGQQVTLSCSPISGHRSVSWYQQTPGQGLQFLFEYFSETQRNKGNFPGRFSGRQFSNSRSEMNVSTLELGDSALYLCASRLTDQETQYFGPGTRLLVL.

The chain has TRBV6-6 and TRBJ2-7; 10 bases fit TRBD1. The CDR3 runs 15 residues. CDR1 is MNHNY and CDR2 is SVGAGI in the germline V gene (reference sequence). V gave up 5 bases and J gave up 0 bases; unmatched junction bases: 4. The CDR3 reads CASSTRDRGSYEQYF. The CDR3 DNA sequence: TGTGCCAGCAGTACCCGGGACAGGGGCTCCTACGAGCAGTACTTC.

The chain joins TRBV7-2 to TRBJ1-5; perhaps TRBD1 as D (5 bases). The CDR3 runs to 14 residues. Per germline, CDR1 SGHTA and CDR2 FQGNSA. The V end was cut by 3 bases, the J end by 1 base, with 7 bases between. CDR3 residues: CASSFQGSNQPQHF. Written as DNA, the CDR3 is TGTGCCAGCAGCTTCCAGGGAAGCAATCAGCCCCAGCATTTT.

The gene calls are TRBV4-3 and TRBJ1-2; D gene uncertain. The length of the CDR3 is 16 residues. The V end lost 1 base, the J end lost 1 base, and 13 bases lay between the germline ends. Germline lookup yields CDR1 LGHNA and CDR2 YSLEER. The CDR3, as DNA: TGCGCCAGCAGCCAAGTTTCCGTTGCGGGTAACTATGGCTACACCTTC. This translates into CASSQVSVAGNYGYTF.

The chain is built from TRBV19 and TRBJ2-3; 10 bases line up with TRBD2. Germline lookup yields CDR1 LNHDA and CDR2 SQIVND (reference sequence). Trimming removed 5 bases from V and 1 base from J; junction bases left unmatched: 0. The CDR3 consists of 14 residues. For the CDR3, the DNA is TGTGCCAGTAGTGGACTAGCGGGCACAGATACGCAGTATTTT. It specifies CASSGLAGTDTQYF.

J is TRBJ2-3 and V is TRBV28; 13 positions agree with TRBD2. J gave up 0 bases and V 6 bases, and 9 bases lay outside the gene matches. The CDR3 has 18 amino acids. CDR1 is MDHEN and CDR2 is SYDVKM in the germline V gene. The CDR3 coding sequence is TGTGCCAGCAGCACCGGGACTAGCGGGACCTTTAGCACAGATACGCAGTATTTT. Its translation is CASSTGTSGTFSTDTQYF.

The rearrangement uses TRBV28 and TRBJ1-5, with a possible D match to TRBD1 (5 bases). Germline assignment: CDR1 MDHEN and CDR2 SYDVKM. This CDR3 spans 15 amino acids. The V and J ends lost 6 bases and 2 bases respectively, with 14 bases between them. The CDR3 protein is CASSRRGGGNQPQHF. The CDR3, as DNA: TGTGCCAGCAGCAGAAGGGGAGGGGGCAATCAGCCCCAGCATTTT.

The chain carries TRBV27 and TRBJ2-3, with 7 positions matching TRBD2. The CDR3 consists of 16 residues. CDR1 MNHEY and CDR2 SMNVEV come from the germline V gene (reference sequence). V lost 6 bases to trimming and J lost 2 bases; unmatched junction nucleotides: 11. DNA of the CDR3: TGTGCCAGCAGCCGAAGCGGGACGACCTTCACAGATACGCAGTATTTT. Protein sequence: CASSRSGTTFTDTQYF.

In this sample, this clone turned up once. This chain links TRBV6-5 with TRBJ2-3; 11 positions agree with TRBD1. V dropped 5 bases and J dropped 3; count of bases not matched to a gene: 4. Germline V gene sequence: CDR1 MNHEY, CDR2 SVGAGI. The CDR3 has 15 residues. In nucleotides, the CDR3 is TGTGCCAGCAGTCGTGGGACAGGGGGAACAGATACGCAGTATTTT. This sequence encodes CASSRGTGGTDTQYF.

This clone showed up just a few times. The gene calls are TRBV2 and TRBJ2-3, with 11 bases identical to TRBD1. This CDR3 contains 14 residues. J lost 4 bases, V lost 10 bases, and 7 bases had no gene match. Germline V gene data show CDR1 as SNHLY and CDR2 as FYNNEI. The CDR3 DNA is TGTGCCATCTCGAGGACAGGGGGCGCAGATACGCAGTATTTT. The encoded protein is CAISRTGGADTQYF.

A single count supports this clone. The genes are TRBV5-5 and TRBJ2-5; D uncertain. CDR1 and CDR2 from the germline V gene are SGHKS and YYEKEE (reference sequence). Deletions cut 4 bases from V and 3 bases from J, with 4 bases between. The CDR3 is made up of 11 amino acids. CDR3 amino acids: CASSLKETQYF. The CDR3 DNA sequence: TGTGCCAGCAGCCTAAAAGAGACCCAGTACTTC.

The DNA for the CDR3 is TGTGCCAGCAGCCAACGTCGGACTAGCGGGATGTACAATGAGCAGTTCTTC. Its protein product is CASSQRRTSGMYNEQFF. The rearrangement joins TRBV14 to TRBJ2-1, with 12 bases matching TRBD2. The CDR3 has 17 residues. Germline CDR1 reads SGHDN; CDR2 reads FVKESK. The trim removed 2 bases at V and 4 bases at J, leaving 6 bases unmatched.

The sample holds one count of this clone. The chain has TRBV14 and TRBJ1-5; perhaps TRBD1 as D (5 bases). CDR1 and CDR2 (germline): SGHDN, FVKESK. The CDR3 has 14 amino acids. Trimming took 7 bases from V and 5 from J, leaving 15 bases between them. CDR3 residues: CASTPRGSYQPQHF. The CDR3 bases are TGTGCCAGCACCCCGCGGGGGTCATATCAGCCCCAGCATTTT.

This clone has only one observation. This chain uses TRBV5-1 with TRBJ2-1, with TRBD1 as a possible D gene (6 bases). The CDR3 has 15 residues. Germline V lookup: CDR1 SGHRS, CDR2 YFSETQ. Trimming took 3 bases from V and 8 from J, leaving 18 bases between them. Here the CDR3 reads CASSSDRLRSHEQFF. CDR3 DNA sequence: TGCGCCAGCAGCTCAGACAGGCTCCGGTCGCATGAGCAGTTCTTC. Supplemented by reference TRBV5-1 and TRBJ2-1, the full variable domain reads KAGVTQTPRYLIKTRGQQVTLSCSPISGHRSVSWYQQTPGQGLQFLFEYFSETQRNKGNFPGRFSGRQFSNSRSEMNVSTLELGDSALYLCASSSDRLRSHEQFFGPGTRLTVL.